Reported below is one TCR beta chain. Germline CDR1 is KGHSH and CDR2 is LQKENI. This CDR3 comprises 16 residues. The J segment lost 0 bases and the V segment lost 3 bases, leaving 3 bases of the junction unmatched. This sample is part of a study of CD8 T cells in ankylosing spondylitis. TCRdb called the 5' RACE reads again in MiXCR, with one record for every CDR3 protein. The table has under 150,000 distinct CDR3 sequences, roughly 8.3% seen once; the top ten hold roughly 8%. This TCR derives from a male donor with ankylosing spondylitis. V usage is TRBV18 and J usage is TRBJ2-3; TRBD2 agrees at 10 bases. The source material was synovial fluid, either unsorted or a sorted T cell fraction (not recorded which). The CDR3: CASSPQTSGSTDTQYF. As DNA, the CDR3 is TGTGCCAGCTCACCCCAGACTAGCGGGAGCACAGATACGCAGTATTTT.